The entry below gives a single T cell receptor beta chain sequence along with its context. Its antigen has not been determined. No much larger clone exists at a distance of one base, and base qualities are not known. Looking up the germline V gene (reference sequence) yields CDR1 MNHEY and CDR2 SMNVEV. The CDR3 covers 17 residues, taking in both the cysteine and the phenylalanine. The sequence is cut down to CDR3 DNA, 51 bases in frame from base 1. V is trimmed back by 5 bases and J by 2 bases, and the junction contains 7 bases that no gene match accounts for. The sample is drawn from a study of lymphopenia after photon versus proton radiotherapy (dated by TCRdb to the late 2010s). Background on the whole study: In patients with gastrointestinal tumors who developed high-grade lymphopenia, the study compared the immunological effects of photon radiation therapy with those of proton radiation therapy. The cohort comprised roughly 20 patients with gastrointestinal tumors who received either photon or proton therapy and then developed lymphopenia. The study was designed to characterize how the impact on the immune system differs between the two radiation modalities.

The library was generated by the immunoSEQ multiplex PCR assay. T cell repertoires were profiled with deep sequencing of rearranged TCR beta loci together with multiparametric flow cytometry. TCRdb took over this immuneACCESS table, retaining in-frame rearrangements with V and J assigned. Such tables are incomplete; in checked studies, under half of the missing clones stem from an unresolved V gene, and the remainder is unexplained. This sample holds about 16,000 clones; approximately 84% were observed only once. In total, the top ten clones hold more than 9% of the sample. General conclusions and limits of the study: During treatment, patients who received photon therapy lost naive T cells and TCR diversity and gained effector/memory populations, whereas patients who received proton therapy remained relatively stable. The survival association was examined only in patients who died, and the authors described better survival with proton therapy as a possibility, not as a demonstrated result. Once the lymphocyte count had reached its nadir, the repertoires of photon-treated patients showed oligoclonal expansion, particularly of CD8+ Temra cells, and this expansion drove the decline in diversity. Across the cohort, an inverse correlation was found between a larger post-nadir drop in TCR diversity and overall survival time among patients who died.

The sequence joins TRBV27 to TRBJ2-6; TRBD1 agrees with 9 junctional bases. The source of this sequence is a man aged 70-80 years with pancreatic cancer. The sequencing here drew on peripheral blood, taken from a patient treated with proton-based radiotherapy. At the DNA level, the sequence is TGTGCCAGCAGTCCCGGACAGGGGACTACTGGGGCCAACGTCCTGACTTTC. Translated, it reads CASSPGQGTTGANVLTF.